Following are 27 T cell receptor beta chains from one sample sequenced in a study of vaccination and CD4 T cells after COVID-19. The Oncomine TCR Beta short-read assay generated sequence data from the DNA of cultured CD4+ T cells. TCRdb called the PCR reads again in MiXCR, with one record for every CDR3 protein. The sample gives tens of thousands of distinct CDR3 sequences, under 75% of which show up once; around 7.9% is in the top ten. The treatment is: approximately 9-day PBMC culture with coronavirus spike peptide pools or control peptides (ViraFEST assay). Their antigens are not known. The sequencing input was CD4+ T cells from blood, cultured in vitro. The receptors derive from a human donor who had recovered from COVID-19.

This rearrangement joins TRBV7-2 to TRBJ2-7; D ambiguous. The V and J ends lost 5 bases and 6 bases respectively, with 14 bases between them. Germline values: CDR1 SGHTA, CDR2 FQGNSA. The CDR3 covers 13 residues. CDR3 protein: CASSPLVWTEQYF. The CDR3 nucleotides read TGTGCCAGCAGCCCTTTGGTATGGACCGAGCAGTACTTC.

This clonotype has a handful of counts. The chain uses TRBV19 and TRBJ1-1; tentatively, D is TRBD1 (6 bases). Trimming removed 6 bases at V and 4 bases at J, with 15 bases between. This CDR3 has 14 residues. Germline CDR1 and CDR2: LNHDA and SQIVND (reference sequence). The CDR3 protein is CASSRTAVATEAFF. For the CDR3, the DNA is TGTGCCAGTAGCCGGACAGCCGTCGCCACTGAAGCTTTCTTT.

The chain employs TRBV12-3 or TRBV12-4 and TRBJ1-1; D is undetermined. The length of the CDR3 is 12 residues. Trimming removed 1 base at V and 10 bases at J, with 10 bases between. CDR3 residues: CASSLDRWRAFF. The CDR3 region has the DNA TGTGCCAGCAGTTTAGATAGATGGAGAGCTTTCTTT.

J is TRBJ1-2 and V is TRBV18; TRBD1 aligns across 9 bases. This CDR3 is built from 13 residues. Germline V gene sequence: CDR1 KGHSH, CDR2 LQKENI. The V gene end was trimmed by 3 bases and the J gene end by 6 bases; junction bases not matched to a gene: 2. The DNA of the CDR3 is TGTGCCAGCTCACCGGGACAGGGACATGGCTACACCTTC. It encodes CASSPGQGHGYTF.

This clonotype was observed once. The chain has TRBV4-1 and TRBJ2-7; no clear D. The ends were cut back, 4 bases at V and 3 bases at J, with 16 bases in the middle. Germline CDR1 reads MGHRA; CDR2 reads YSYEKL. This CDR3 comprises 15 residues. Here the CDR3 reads CASSPRGERSYEQYF. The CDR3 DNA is TGCGCCAGCAGCCCCCGAGGAGAAAGGAGCTACGAGCAGTACTTC.

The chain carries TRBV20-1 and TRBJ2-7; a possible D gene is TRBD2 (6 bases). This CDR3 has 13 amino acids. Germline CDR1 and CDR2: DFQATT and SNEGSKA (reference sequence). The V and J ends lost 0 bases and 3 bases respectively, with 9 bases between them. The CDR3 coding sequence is TGCAGTGCTAGAGAGGGACTTATCTACGAGCAGTACTTC. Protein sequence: CSAREGLIYEQYF.

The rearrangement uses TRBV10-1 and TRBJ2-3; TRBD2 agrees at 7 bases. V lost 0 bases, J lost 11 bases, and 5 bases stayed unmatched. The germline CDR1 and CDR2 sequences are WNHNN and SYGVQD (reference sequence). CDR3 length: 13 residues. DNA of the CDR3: TGCGCCAGCAGTGAGTCAGGGAGGGGTTGGCAGTATTTT. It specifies CASSESGRGWQYF.

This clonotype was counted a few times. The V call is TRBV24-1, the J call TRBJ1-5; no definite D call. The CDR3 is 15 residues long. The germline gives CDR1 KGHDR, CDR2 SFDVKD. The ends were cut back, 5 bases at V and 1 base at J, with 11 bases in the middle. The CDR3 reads CATSAASGSNQPQHF. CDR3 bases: TGTGCCACCAGTGCCGCTTCGGGAAGCAATCAGCCCCAGCATTTT.

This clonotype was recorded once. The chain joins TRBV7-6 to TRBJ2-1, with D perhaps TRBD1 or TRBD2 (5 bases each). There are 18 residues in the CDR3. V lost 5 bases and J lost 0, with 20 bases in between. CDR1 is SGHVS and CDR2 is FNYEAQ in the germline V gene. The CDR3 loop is CASSPKGPGRSSYNEQFF. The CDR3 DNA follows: TGTGCCAGCAGCCCAAAGGGTCCGGGGCGGAGCTCCTACAATGAGCAGTTCTTC.

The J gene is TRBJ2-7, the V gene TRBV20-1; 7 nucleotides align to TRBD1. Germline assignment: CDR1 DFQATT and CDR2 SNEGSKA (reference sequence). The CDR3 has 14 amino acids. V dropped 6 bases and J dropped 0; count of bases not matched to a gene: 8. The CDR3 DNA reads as TGCAGTGCCCCGCCGACAGGGAGCTCCTACGAGCAGTACTTC. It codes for CSAPPTGSSYEQYF.

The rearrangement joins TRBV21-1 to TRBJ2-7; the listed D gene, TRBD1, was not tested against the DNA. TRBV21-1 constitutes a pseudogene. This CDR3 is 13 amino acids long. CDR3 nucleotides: TGTGCCCGCGGGGGACCCTTGCCATACGAGCAGTACTTC. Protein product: CARGGPLPYEQYF.

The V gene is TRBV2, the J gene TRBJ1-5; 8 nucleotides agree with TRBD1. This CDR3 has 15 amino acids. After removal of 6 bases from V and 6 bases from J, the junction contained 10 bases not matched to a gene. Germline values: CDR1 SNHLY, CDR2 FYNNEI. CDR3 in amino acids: CASRSQGARSQPQHF. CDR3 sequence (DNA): TGTGCCAGCAGGTCTCAGGGGGCGCGCAGTCAGCCCCAGCATTTT.

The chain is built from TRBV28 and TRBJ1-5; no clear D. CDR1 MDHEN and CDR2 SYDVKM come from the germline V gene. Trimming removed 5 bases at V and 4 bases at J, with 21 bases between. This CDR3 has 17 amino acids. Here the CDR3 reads CASSRSFGESINQPQHF. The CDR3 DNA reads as TGTGCCAGCAGTCGCAGCTTTGGGGAGTCGATAAATCAGCCCCAGCATTTT.

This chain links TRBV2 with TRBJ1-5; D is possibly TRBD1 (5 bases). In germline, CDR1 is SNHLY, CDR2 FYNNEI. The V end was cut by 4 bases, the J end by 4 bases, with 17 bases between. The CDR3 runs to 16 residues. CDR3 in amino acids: CASSGVLYRTNQPQHF. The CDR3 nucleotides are TGTGCCAGCAGTGGGGTTCTATACAGGACTAATCAGCCCCAGCATTTT.

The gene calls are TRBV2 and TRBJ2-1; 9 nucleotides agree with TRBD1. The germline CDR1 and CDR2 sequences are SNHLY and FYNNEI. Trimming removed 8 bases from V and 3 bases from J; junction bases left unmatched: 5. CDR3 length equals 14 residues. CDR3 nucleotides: TGTGCCAGCCTTAGACAGGGGGTCTACAATGAGCAGTTCTTC. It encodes CASLRQGVYNEQFF.

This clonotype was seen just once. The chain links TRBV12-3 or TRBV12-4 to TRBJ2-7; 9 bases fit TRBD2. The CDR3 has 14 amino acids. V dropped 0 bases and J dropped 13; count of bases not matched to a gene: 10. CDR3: CASSLAGYSGRSYF. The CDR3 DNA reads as TGTGCCAGCAGTTTAGCGGGGTATAGCGGGAGAAGTTACTTC.

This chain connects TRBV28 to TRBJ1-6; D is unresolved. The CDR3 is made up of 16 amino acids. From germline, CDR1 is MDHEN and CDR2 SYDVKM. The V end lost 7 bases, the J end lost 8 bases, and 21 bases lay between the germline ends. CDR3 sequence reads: CASTMKVPSMDSPLHF. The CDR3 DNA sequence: TGTGCCAGCACGATGAAGGTCCCGTCCATGGATTCACCCCTCCACTTT. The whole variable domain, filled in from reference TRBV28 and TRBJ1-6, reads DVKVTQSSRYLVKRTGEKVFLECVQDMDHENMFWYRQDPGLGLRLIYFSYDVKMKEKGDIPEGYSVSREKKERFSLILESASTNQTSMYLCASTMKVPSMDSPLHFGNGTRLTVT.

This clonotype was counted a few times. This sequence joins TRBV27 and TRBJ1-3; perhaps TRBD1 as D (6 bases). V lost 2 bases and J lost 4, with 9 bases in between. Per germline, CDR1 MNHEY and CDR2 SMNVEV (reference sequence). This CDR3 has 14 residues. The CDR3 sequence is CASSLRGRGNTIYF. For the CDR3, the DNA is TGTGCCAGCAGTTTAAGGGGGAGGGGAAACACCATATATTTT.

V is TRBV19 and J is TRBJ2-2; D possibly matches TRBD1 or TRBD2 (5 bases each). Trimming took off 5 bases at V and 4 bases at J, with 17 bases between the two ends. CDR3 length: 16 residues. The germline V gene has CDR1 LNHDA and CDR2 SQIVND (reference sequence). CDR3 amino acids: CASSLRLGVSTGELFF. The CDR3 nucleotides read TGTGCCAGTAGTTTGCGGTTGGGGGTCTCCACCGGGGAGCTGTTTTTT. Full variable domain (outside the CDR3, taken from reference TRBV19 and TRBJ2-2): DGGITQSPKYLFRKEGQNVTLSCEQNLNHDAMYWYRQDPGQGLRLIYYSQIVNDFQKGDIAEGYSVSREKKESFPLTVTSAQKNPTAFYLCASSLRLGVSTGELFFGEGSRLTVL.

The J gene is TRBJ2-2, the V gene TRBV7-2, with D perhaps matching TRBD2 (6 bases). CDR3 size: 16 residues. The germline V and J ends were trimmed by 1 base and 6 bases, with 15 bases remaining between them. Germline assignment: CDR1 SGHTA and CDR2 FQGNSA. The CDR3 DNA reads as TGTGCCAGCAGCTTAGAAGGTCCGGGAGCCCCCGGGGAGCTGTTTTTT. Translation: CASSLEGPGAPGELFF.

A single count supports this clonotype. CDR3 nucleotides: TGTGCCAGCAGCCTCCGGACAGGACTTGGCGCCGGGGAGCTGTTTTTT. Its translation is CASSLRTGLGAGELFF. The J gene is TRBJ2-2, the V gene TRBV7-2; 7 positions match TRBD1. The germline CDR1 and CDR2 sequences are SGHTA and FQGNSA. CDR3 length: 16 amino acids. The V segment lost 5 bases and the J segment 6 bases; nucleotides outside the gene matches: 12.

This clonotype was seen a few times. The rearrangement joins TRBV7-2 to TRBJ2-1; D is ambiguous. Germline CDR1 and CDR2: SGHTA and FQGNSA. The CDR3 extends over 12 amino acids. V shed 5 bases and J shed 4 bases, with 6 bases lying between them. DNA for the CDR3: TGTGCCAGCAGCCGACAATACAATGAGCAGTTCTTC. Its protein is CASSRQYNEQFF.

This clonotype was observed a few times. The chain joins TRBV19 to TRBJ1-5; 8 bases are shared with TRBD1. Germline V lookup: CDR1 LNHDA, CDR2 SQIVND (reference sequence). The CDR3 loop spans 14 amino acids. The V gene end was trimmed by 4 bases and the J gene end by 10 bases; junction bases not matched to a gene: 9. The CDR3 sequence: CASSTSTGAKPQHF. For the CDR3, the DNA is TGTGCCAGTAGTACCTCGACAGGGGCCAAACCCCAGCATTTT.

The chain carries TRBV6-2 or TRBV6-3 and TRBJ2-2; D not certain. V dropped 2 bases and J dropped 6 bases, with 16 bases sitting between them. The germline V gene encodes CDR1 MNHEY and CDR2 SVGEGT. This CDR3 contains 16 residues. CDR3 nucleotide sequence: TGTGCCAGCAGTTACGCGGAACCAAGAAATTCCGGGGAGCTGTTTTTT. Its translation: CASSYAEPRNSGELFF.

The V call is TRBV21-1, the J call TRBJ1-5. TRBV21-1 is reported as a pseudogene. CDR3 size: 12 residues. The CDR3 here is CASSKDGQPQHF. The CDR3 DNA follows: TGTGCCAGCAGCAAAGACGGGCAGCCCCAGCATTTT.

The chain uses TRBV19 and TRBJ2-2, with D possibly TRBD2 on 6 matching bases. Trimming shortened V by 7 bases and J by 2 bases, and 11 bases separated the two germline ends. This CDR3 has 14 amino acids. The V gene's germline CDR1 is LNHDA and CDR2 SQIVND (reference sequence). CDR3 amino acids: CASTQRANTGELFF. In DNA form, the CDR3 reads TGTGCCAGTACCCAGCGGGCTAACACCGGGGAGCTGTTTTTT.

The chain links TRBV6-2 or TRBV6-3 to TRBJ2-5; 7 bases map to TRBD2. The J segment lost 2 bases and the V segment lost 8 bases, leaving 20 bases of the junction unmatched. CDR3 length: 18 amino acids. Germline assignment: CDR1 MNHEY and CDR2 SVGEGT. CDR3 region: CASSTPIPSGEYQETQYF. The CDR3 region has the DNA TGTGCCAGCTCGACACCGATCCCTAGCGGCGAATATCAAGAGACCCAGTACTTC.